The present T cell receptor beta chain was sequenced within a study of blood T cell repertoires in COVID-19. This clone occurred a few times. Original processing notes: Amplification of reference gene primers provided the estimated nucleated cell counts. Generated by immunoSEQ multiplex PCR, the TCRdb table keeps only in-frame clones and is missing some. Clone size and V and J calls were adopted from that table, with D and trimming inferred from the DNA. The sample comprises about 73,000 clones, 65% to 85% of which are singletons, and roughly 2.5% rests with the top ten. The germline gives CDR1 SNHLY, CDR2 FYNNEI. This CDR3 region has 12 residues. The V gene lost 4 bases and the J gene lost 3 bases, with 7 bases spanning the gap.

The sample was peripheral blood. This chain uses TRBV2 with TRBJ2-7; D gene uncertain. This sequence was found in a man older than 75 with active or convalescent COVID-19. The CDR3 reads CASSVTRYEQYF. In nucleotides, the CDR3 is TGTGCCAGCAGTGTCACTCGCTACGAGCAGTACTTC.